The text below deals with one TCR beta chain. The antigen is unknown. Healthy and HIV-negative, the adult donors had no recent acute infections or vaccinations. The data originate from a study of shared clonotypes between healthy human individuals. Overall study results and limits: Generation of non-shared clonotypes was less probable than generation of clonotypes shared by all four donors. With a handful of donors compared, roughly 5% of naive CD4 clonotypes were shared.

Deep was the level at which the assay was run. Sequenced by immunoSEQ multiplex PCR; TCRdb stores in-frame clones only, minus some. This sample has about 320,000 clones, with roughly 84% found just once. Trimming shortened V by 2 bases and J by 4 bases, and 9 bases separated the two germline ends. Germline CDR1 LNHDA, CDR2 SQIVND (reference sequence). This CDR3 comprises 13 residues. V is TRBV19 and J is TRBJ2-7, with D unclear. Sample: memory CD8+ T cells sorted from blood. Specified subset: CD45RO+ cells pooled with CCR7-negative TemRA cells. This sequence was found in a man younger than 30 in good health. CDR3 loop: CASSIIHLYEQYF. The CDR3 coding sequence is TGTGCCAGTAGTATAATACATCTATACGAGCAGTACTTC.